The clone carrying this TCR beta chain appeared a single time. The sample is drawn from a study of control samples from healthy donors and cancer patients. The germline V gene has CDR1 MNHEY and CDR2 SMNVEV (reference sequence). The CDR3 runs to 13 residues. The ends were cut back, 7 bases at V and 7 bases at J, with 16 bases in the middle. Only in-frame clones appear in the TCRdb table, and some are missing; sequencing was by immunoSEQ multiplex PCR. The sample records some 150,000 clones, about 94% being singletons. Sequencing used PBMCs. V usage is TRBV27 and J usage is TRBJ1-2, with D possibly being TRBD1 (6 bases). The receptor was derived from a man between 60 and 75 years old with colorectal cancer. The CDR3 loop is CASTPQGGGGYTF. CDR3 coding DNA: TGTGCCAGCACCCCCCAGGGAGGGGGTGGCTACACCTTC.